This T cell receptor beta chain is from a study of blood T cells in healthy people across ages. Study findings and constraints: Per million T cells, the diversity of TCR beta decreased roughly linearly as age advanced.

Regarding this clonotype: What it binds is not known.

Combining a sample-barcoded 5' primer with a J-beta primer mix, a second PCR ran for roughly 6 to 12 cycles. TCRdb re-derived calls from the 5' RACE reads in MiXCR, one entry per CDR3 protein. The table shows some 730,000 distinct CDR3 sequences, with over 20% occurring only once. The CDR3 runs 13 residues. The V gene's germline CDR1 is SGHVS and CDR2 FQNEAQ. The ends were cut back, 2 bases at V and 8 bases at J, with 12 bases in the middle. No fewer than 5.5 micrograms of total RNA were isolated from every sample. The chain uses TRBV7-8 and TRBJ1-2; no definite D call. The sequencing input was blood. The receptor was isolated from a man aged 65-85 years in good health. The CDR3 DNA follows: TGTGCCAGCAGCTTATTCAAGGGCGAGGGCTACACCTTC. This codes for CASSLFKGEGYTF.